This T cell receptor (beta chain) was recovered during a study of blood T cell repertoires in COVID-19. Authors' processing steps: Researchers report that nucleated cell counts were estimated from reference gene primer amplification. TCRdb's table, derived via immunoSEQ multiplex PCR, lists solely in-frame clones and lacks some. V and J calls and clone size are given by that table; D and trimming were obtained from the DNA. The sample contains 130,000 or so clones, over 70% of which appear only once. The receptor comes from a man aged 45-65 years with active COVID-19. The sample was peripheral blood.

The DNA for the CDR3 is TGTGCCAGCAGCCTCAACAGGGTAGATACGCAGTATTTT. This gives the protein CASSLNRVDTQYF. This chain uses TRBV13 with TRBJ2-3, with a possible D match to TRBD1 (6 bases). CDR3 size: 13 residues. V lost 5 bases, J lost 5 bases, and 11 bases lay in between. Looked up from germline, CDR1 is PRHDT and CDR2 is FYEKMQ (reference sequence).